This entry is about one T cell receptor beta chain. Its antigen is undetermined. This specimen belongs to a study of T cells in Graves' hyperthyroidism and ophthalmopathy. Findings and limits, study-wide: In the blood, most expanded thyroid clonotypes above 0.001 appeared as well. Model predictions of ophthalmopathy came a median approximately seven months before onset.

V lost 2 bases, J lost 2 bases, and 2 bases stayed unmatched. In germline, CDR1 is LGHNA, CDR2 YNFKEQ. The CDR3 is 15 amino acids. Amplified TCR beta CDR3 regions derived from RNA transcripts. TCR CDR3 regions were first amplified by RT-PCR with HTBI primers. TCRdb called the multiplex PCR reads again in MiXCR, with one record for every CDR3 protein. The table shows some 350,000 distinct CDR3 sequences, with around 25% occurring only once. This chain links TRBV4-2 with TRBJ2-3; 9 bases are shared with TRBD2. The clonotype originates from a man in his forties or fifties with Graves' hyperthyroidism. Material: blood. This CDR3 is CASSQLAGTTDTQYF. CDR3 DNA: TGTGCCAGCAGCCAACTAGCGGGGACCACAGATACGCAGTATTTT.